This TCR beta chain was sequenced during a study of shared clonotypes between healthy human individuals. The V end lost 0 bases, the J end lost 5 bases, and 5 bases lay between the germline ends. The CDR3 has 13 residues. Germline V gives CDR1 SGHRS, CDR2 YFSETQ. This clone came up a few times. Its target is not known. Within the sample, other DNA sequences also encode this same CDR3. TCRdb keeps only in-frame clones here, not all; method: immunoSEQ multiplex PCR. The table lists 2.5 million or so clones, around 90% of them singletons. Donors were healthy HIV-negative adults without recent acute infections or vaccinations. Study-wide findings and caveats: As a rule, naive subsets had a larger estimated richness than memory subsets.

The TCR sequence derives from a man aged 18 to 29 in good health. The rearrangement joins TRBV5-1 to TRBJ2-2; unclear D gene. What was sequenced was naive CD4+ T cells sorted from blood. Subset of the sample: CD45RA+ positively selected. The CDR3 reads CASSLGQTGELFF. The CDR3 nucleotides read TGCGCCAGCAGCTTGGGACAAACCGGGGAGCTGTTTTTT.